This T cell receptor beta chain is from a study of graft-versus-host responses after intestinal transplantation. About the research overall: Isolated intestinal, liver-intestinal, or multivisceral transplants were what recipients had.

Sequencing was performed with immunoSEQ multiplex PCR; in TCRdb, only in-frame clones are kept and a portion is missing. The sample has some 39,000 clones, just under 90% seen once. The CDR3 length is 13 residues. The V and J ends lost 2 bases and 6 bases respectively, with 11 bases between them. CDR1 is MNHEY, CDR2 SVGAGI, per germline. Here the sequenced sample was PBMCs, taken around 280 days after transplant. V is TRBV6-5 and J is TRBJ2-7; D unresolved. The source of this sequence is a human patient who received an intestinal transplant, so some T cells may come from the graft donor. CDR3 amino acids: CASSYGELGEQYF. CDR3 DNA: TGTGCCAGCAGTTACGGGGAATTAGGCGAGCAGTACTTC.